This is a list of T cell receptor beta chains from one sample in a study of blood T cell repertoires in COVID-19. Method: immunoSEQ multiplex PCR; TCRdb's copy keeps in-frame clones and lacks some. The table shows a few hundred thousand clones, with roughly 88% occurring only once. Sequencing used PBMCs or T cells enriched from blood (not recorded which). All receptors come from a man between 18 and 35 years old who had recovered from COVID-19. The CDR3 runs from the conserved cysteine through the conserved F or W. A D gene is named only where the DNA matches it firmly. Size values are once, few and many counts, or a class for expanded clones, and some rows have none.

DNA: TGTGCCAGTAGTATTGGTTACACGTCACCCCTCCACTTT; CDR3: CASSIGYTSPLHF; V: TRBV19; D: .; J: TRBJ1-6; size: .
DNA: TGTGCCAGCACTTTTGCCGGGATCAATCAGCCCCAGCATTTT; CDR3: CASTFAGINQPQHF; V: TRBV28; D: .; J: TRBJ1-5; size: .
DNA: TGTGCCAGCAGTTTGCGAGAGGACAATGAGCAGTTCTTC; CDR3: CASSLREDNEQFF; V: TRBV12-3/TRBV12-4; D: .; J: TRBJ2-1; size: few
DNA: TGTGCCAGCAGATCTCCGGGACTAGCGGGAGGGGTTAACATTCAGTACTTC; CDR3: CASRSPGLAGGVNIQYF; V: TRBV28; D: TRBD2; J: TRBJ2-4; size: .
DNA: TGTGCCAGCAGCTTAGTATTAACGGGGGGTGTTGAAGCTTTCTTT; CDR3: CASSLVLTGGVEAFF; V: TRBV7-2; D: .; J: TRBJ1-1; size: .
DNA: TGTGCCAGCAGCTCTCGACAGGGCTCTCGCGAGCAGTACTTC; CDR3: CASSSRQGSREQYF; V: TRBV6-6; D: TRBD1; J: TRBJ2-7; size: .
DNA: TGTGCCAGCAGCTTAGGCCTAGCGGGAAAAGCTTCCTACAATGAGCAGTTCTTC; CDR3: CASSLGLAGKASYNEQFF; V: TRBV11-2; D: TRBD2; J: TRBJ2-1; size: .
DNA: TGTGCCAGCAGCTTATTGGGCGGGGGGGTACAAGAGACCCAGTACTTC; CDR3: CASSLLGGGVQETQYF; V: TRBV7-9; D: TRBD2; J: TRBJ2-5; size: .
DNA: TGTGCCAGTAGTATAGGGGGCCAGGGGGGCGATACGCAGTATTTT; CDR3: CASSIGGQGGDTQYF; V: TRBV19; D: .; J: TRBJ2-3; size: .
DNA: TGTGCCAGTAAAACAGGGGCTAACACTGAAGCTTTCTTT; CDR3: CASKTGANTEAFF; V: TRBV19; D: TRBD1; J: TRBJ1-1; size: .
DNA: TGTGCCAGCACCCCCGGGGTCCCCTCTGGAAACACCATATATTTT; CDR3: CASTPGVPSGNTIYF; V: TRBV9; D: .; J: TRBJ1-3; size: .
DNA: TGTGCCAGCTCACCGAGTACAGGGTTAGTCTCTGGGGCCAACGTCCTGACTTTC; CDR3: CASSPSTGLVSGANVLTF; V: TRBV18; D: .; J: TRBJ2-6; size: .
DNA: TGTGCCAGCAGCTTAGCCGATACTTCTGGAAACACCATATATTTT; CDR3: CASSLADTSGNTIYF; V: TRBV7-9; D: .; J: TRBJ1-3; size: .
DNA: TGCGCCAGCAGCCTTTGGACAGGGGGAAACACTGAAGCTTTCTTT; CDR3: CASSLWTGGNTEAFF; V: TRBV5-1; D: TRBD1; J: TRBJ1-1; size: .
DNA: TGTGCCAGCAGCGTAGATACAGACCATAATGAAAAACTGTTTTTT; CDR3: CASSVDTDHNEKLFF; V: TRBV9; D: .; J: TRBJ1-4; size: .
DNA: TGCGCCAGCAGCCATCAACTAGTTACGACTGATACGCAGTATTTT; CDR3: CASSHQLVTTDTQYF; V: TRBV4-1; D: .; J: TRBJ2-3; size: .
DNA: TGTGCCATCAGTGAGTCGGTCAGTAACTATGGCTACACCTTC; CDR3: CAISESVSNYGYTF; V: TRBV10-3; D: .; J: TRBJ1-2; size: once
DNA: TGTGCCATCAGTACATCGGACAGGGGACATTTTAAAGCTTTCTTT; CDR3: CAISTSDRGHFKAFF; V: TRBV10-3; D: TRBD1; J: TRBJ1-1; size: .
DNA: TGTGCCAGCAGCGGCACACTAGCGAACACCGGGGAGCTGTTTTTT; CDR3: CASSGTLANTGELFF; V: TRBV4-2; D: .; J: TRBJ2-2; size: .
DNA: TGTGCCAGCACCCGGGGTGTGACGAGCTCCTTC; CDR3: CASTRGVTSSF; V: TRBV6-5; D: .; J: TRBJ2-7; size: .
DNA: TGTGCCAGCAGCTTAGTGACAGCGTCCGAAAAACTGTTTTTT; CDR3: CASSLVTASEKLFF; V: TRBV7-9; D: .; J: TRBJ1-4; size: .
DNA: TGCGCCAGCAGCCGACAAGCTAACTATGGCTACACCTTC; CDR3: CASSRQANYGYTF; V: TRBV23-1; D: .; J: TRBJ1-2; size: .
DNA: TGTGCCAGTAGCCAACAGGGGCTGGGGACTGAAGCTTTCTTT; CDR3: CASSQQGLGTEAFF; V: TRBV19; D: TRBD1; J: TRBJ1-1; size: once
DNA: TGCGCCAGCAGCCTAGGACAGGACACAGATACGCAGTATTTT; CDR3: CASSLGQDTDTQYF; V: TRBV4-1; D: TRBD1; J: TRBJ2-3; size: .
DNA: TGTGCCACCAGAACAGGGACCGGGGAGCTGTTTTTT; CDR3: CATRTGTGELFF; V: TRBV15; D: .; J: TRBJ2-2; size: .
DNA: TGTGCCAGCAGTTTACGGGTGGGTTGGGCACCCCTCCACTTT; CDR3: CASSLRVGWAPLHF; V: TRBV28; D: .; J: TRBJ1-6; size: .
DNA: TGTGCCTGGAGACTCCTCCCCGGTAATGGCTACACCTTC; CDR3: CAWRLLPGNGYTF; V: TRBV30; D: .; J: TRBJ1-2; size: .
DNA: TGTGCCAGCAGCTTAAGTGCCACCCCTACCTACGAGCAGTACTTC; CDR3: CASSLSATPTYEQYF; V: TRBV7-2; D: .; J: TRBJ2-7; size: few
DNA: TGTGCCATCAGTGGACTAGCGGGAGATACGCAGTATTTT; CDR3: CAISGLAGDTQYF; V: TRBV10-3; D: TRBD2; J: TRBJ2-3; size: .
DNA: TGTGCCAGCAGCCAAAGGACTACAAAGAGGGCCGGGGAGCTGTTTTTT; CDR3: CASSQRTTKRAGELFF; V: TRBV3-1/TRBV3-2; D: .; J: TRBJ2-2; size: .
DNA: TGTGCCAGCAGTTGGGGCGTGGGTACTGAAGCTTTCTTT; CDR3: CASSWGVGTEAFF; V: TRBV6-5; D: .; J: TRBJ1-1; size: few
DNA: TGTGCCAGCAGTTACTCGAACCAGGGTTACACCGGGGAGCTGTTTTTT; CDR3: CASSYSNQGYTGELFF; V: TRBV6-5; D: .; J: TRBJ2-2; size: .
DNA: TGCAGTGCTAGTCCACGAGGGACAGTGAACACTGAAGCTTTCTTT; CDR3: CSASPRGTVNTEAFF; V: TRBV20-1; D: TRBD1; J: TRBJ1-1; size: .
DNA: TGTGCCAGCAGCTTGGTGGGGACTAGTGATGACACCGGGGAGCTGTTTTTT; CDR3: CASSLVGTSDDTGELFF; V: TRBV7-9; D: TRBD2; J: TRBJ2-2; size: .
DNA: TGTGCCAGCAGCGTAGGACAGGAAAGCACTGAAGCTTTCTTT; CDR3: CASSVGQESTEAFF; V: TRBV9; D: .; J: TRBJ1-1; size: .
DNA: TGTGCCAGCAGCCAAGAGAGGAACACCGGGGAGCTGTTTTTT; CDR3: CASSQERNTGELFF; V: TRBV3-1/TRBV3-2; D: .; J: TRBJ2-2; size: .
DNA: TGCGCCAGCAGCCAAGCTGGGTCGGGACAGAGCAATCAGCCCCAGCATTTT; CDR3: CASSQAGSGQSNQPQHF; V: TRBV4-1; D: TRBD1; J: TRBJ1-5; size: .